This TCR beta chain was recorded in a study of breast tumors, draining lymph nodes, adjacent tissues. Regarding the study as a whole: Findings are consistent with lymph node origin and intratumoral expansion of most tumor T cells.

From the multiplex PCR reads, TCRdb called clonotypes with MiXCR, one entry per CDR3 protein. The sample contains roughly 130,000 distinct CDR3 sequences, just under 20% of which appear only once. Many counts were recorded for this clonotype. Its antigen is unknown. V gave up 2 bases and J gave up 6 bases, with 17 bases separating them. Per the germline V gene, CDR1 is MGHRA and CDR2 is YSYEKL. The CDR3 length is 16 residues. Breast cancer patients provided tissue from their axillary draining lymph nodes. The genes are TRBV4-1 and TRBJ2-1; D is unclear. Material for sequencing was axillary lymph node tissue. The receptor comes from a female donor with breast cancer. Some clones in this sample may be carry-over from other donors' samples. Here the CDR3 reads CASSQFTGFIGNEQFF. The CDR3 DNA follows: TGCGCCAGCAGCCAATTTACCGGTTTTATCGGCAATGAGCAGTTCTTC.